This is a list of T cell receptor beta chains from one sample in a study of blood T cells in healthy people across ages. A single record per CDR3 protein comes from TCRdb applying MiXCR to the 5' RACE reads. The table has approximately 600,000 distinct CDR3 sequences, 58% seen once; the top ten hold around 37%. The sequencing sample was made of blood. Source of these receptors: a man aged 60 to 69 in good health. The CDR3 runs from the conserved cysteine through the conserved F or W. A D gene is named only where the DNA matches it firmly. A clone size is listed for some rows: how often the clone was seen (once, few, many), or a class if it is expanded.

J gene: TRBJ2-7
clone size: NA
D gene: NA
V gene: TRBV3-1
CDR3 DNA: TGTGCCAGCAGCCAAGATCCCCTTACCCACGAGCAGTACTTC
CDR3 protein: CASSQDPLTHEQYF

J gene: TRBJ2-3
clone size: NA
D gene: NA
V gene: TRBV5-1
CDR3 DNA: TGCGCCAGCAGCCTACTTAGCGGTAGCACAGATACGCAGTATTTT
CDR3 protein: CASSLLSGSTDTQYF

J gene: TRBJ2-1
clone size: NA
D gene: TRBD2
V gene: TRBV15
CDR3 DNA: TGTGCCACCAGCAGAGATATTAGCGGGGCTTACAATGAGCAGTTCTTC
CDR3 protein: CATSRDISGAYNEQFF

J gene: TRBJ2-7
clone size: NA
D gene: NA
V gene: TRBV11-2
CDR3 DNA: TGTGCCAGCAGCTTAGACGGACTGGTCTCCTACGAGCAGTACTTC
CDR3 protein: CASSLDGLVSYEQYF

J gene: TRBJ2-7
clone size: NA
D gene: NA
V gene: TRBV29-1
CDR3 DNA: TGCAGCGTTGAAGATCTATCAGGGACCGAGCAGTACTTC
CDR3 protein: CSVEDLSGTEQYF

J gene: TRBJ2-1
clone size: NA
D gene: TRBD2
V gene: TRBV11-2
CDR3 DNA: TGTGCCAGCAGTCGCCTAGCGGGACCATACAATGAGCAGTTCTTC
CDR3 protein: CASSRLAGPYNEQFF

J gene: TRBJ1-2
clone size: NA
D gene: NA
V gene: TRBV28
CDR3 DNA: TGTGCCAGCACGGCGGGGAACTATGGCTACACCTTC
CDR3 protein: CASTAGNYGYTF

J gene: TRBJ2-7
clone size: few
D gene: TRBD2
V gene: TRBV9
CDR3 DNA: TGTGCCAGCAGCGTCCTAGCGGGGGGGAGCTCCTACGAGCAGTACTTC
CDR3 protein: CASSVLAGGSSYEQYF

J gene: TRBJ2-5
clone size: NA
D gene: NA
V gene: TRBV27
CDR3 DNA: TGTGCCAGCAGTTTATCCCTACCCTCACAGACCCAGTACTTC
CDR3 protein: CASSLSLPSQTQYF

J gene: TRBJ1-2
clone size: NA
D gene: NA
V gene: TRBV29-1
CDR3 DNA: TGCAGCGTTGACCCAGGTTCCCGCTATGGCTACACCTTC
CDR3 protein: CSVDPGSRYGYTF

J gene: TRBJ2-2
clone size: few
D gene: NA
V gene: TRBV7-2
CDR3 DNA: TGTGCCAGCAGCACCTTTAGGTCCCCGGAGCTGTTTTTT
CDR3 protein: CASSTFRSPELFF

J gene: TRBJ2-1
clone size: NA
D gene: TRBD2
V gene: TRBV4-1
CDR3 DNA: TGCGCCAGCAGCCGCCCATGGCCGGGACTAGCGGGAGTGTACAATGAGCAGTTCTTC
CDR3 protein: CASSRPWPGLAGVYNEQFF

J gene: TRBJ2-1
clone size: NA
D gene: NA
V gene: TRBV6-2/TRBV6-3
CDR3 DNA: TGTGCCAGCAGTTGGGCCGGGGAGGAGCAGTTCTTC
CDR3 protein: CASSWAGEEQFF

J gene: TRBJ2-5
clone size: many
D gene: NA
V gene: TRBV28
CDR3 DNA: TGTGCCAGCTCCAACAGGGCGGCACAAGAGACCCAGTACTTC
CDR3 protein: CASSNRAAQETQYF

J gene: TRBJ2-1
clone size: NA
D gene: NA
V gene: TRBV21-1
CDR3 DNA: TGTGCCAGCAGCAAGGAGACACCTTCGGATGAGCAGTTCTTC
CDR3 protein: CASSKETPSDEQFF

J gene: TRBJ2-3
clone size: NA
D gene: NA
V gene: TRBV10-3
CDR3 DNA: TGTGCCATCAGCAGTACAGGGGAGGCGGATACGCAGTATTTT
CDR3 protein: CAISSTGEADTQYF

J gene: TRBJ2-5
clone size: NA
D gene: TRBD2
V gene: TRBV11-2
CDR3 DNA: TGTGCCAGCAGCCCCGGACTAGCGGGGGAGGCCCAGTACTTC
CDR3 protein: CASSPGLAGEAQYF

J gene: TRBJ1-2
clone size: NA
D gene: NA
V gene: TRBV28
CDR3 DNA: TGTGCCAGCAGTGAGGTTGAATATGGCTACACCTTC
CDR3 protein: CASSEVEYGYTF

J gene: TRBJ2-3
clone size: few
D gene: NA
V gene: TRBV3-1
CDR3 DNA: TGTGCCAGCAGCCAAAGGGGCACAGATACGCAGTATTTT
CDR3 protein: CASSQRGTDTQYF

J gene: TRBJ2-1
clone size: NA
D gene: TRBD2
V gene: TRBV20-1
CDR3 DNA: TGCAGTGCTGCCGCCGGGGCTAGCGGGGCCCATGAGCAGTTCTTC
CDR3 protein: CSAAAGASGAHEQFF

J gene: TRBJ2-1
clone size: NA
D gene: NA
V gene: TRBV12-3/TRBV12-4
CDR3 DNA: TGTGCCAGCAGGAAGGGTGGGGGCTCCTACAATGAGCAGTTCTTC
CDR3 protein: CASRKGGGSYNEQFF

J gene: TRBJ2-2
clone size: many
D gene: TRBD1
V gene: TRBV11-2
CDR3 DNA: TGTGCCAGCAAGGGACAGCTTAACACCGGGGAGCTGTTTTTT
CDR3 protein: CASKGQLNTGELFF

J gene: TRBJ1-2
clone size: NA
D gene: TRBD1
V gene: TRBV28
CDR3 DNA: TGTGCCAGCAGTTGGGGGGCCGGGACAGTTTATGGCTACACCTTC
CDR3 protein: CASSWGAGTVYGYTF

J gene: TRBJ1-5
clone size: NA
D gene: NA
V gene: TRBV20-1
CDR3 DNA: TGCAGTGCTAGACTACAGGGTCGGCCCCAGCATTTT
CDR3 protein: CSARLQGRPQHF

J gene: TRBJ2-3
clone size: NA
D gene: TRBD2
V gene: TRBV29-1
CDR3 DNA: TGCAGCTTTGGACTAGCGGGGGCCACAGATACGCAGTATTTT
CDR3 protein: CSFGLAGATDTQYF

J gene: TRBJ2-7
clone size: NA
D gene: TRBD2
V gene: TRBV4-1
CDR3 DNA: TGCGCCAGCAGCCAAGGCCCCTTGCCACTAGCGGGGGTACTCAATGAGCAGTACTTC
CDR3 protein: CASSQGPLPLAGVLNEQYF

J gene: TRBJ2-7
clone size: NA
D gene: TRBD1
V gene: TRBV6-1
CDR3 DNA: TGTGCCACCCTCCCAGACAGGGGAGGACCCGAGCAGTACTTC
CDR3 protein: CATLPDRGGPEQYF

J gene: TRBJ2-7
clone size: few
D gene: NA
V gene: TRBV20-1
CDR3 DNA: TGCAGTGCTAGAGATTCTCAGGGCGAGCAGTACTTC
CDR3 protein: CSARDSQGEQYF

J gene: TRBJ1-5
clone size: NA
D gene: NA
V gene: TRBV12-1
CDR3 DNA: TGTGCCAGCAGCTTTGGGACATTCGGCAATCAGCCCCAGCATTTT
CDR3 protein: CASSFGTFGNQPQHF

J gene: TRBJ2-3
clone size: few
D gene: NA
V gene: TRBV12-3/TRBV12-4
CDR3 DNA: TGTGCCAGCAGTTTAGCGGGGGGGCTGGCAGATACGCAGTATTTT
CDR3 protein: CASSLAGGLADTQYF

J gene: TRBJ2-3
clone size: NA
D gene: NA
V gene: TRBV3-1
CDR3 DNA: TGTGCCAGCAGCCAAGATGGTACAGTGAGCACAGATACGCAGTATTTT
CDR3 protein: CASSQDGTVSTDTQYF

J gene: TRBJ2-5
clone size: few
D gene: TRBD1
V gene: TRBV20-1
CDR3 DNA: TGCAGTGTTCGACAGGGGGCCCAAGAGACCCAGTACTTC
CDR3 protein: CSVRQGAQETQYF

J gene: TRBJ1-2
clone size: NA
D gene: TRBD1
V gene: TRBV29-1
CDR3 DNA: TGCAGCGTTCGGGAAACAGGGGATGGTGGCTACACCTTC
CDR3 protein: CSVRETGDGGYTF

J gene: TRBJ1-2
clone size: NA
D gene: NA
V gene: TRBV7-2
CDR3 DNA: TGTGCCAGCAGCCATGGTGGGGCAGGGAGGACCTATGGCTACACCTTC
CDR3 protein: CASSHGGAGRTYGYTF

J gene: TRBJ2-3
clone size: NA
D gene: NA
V gene: TRBV20-1
CDR3 DNA: TGCAGTGCCTATGGGACCCTAACAGATACGCAGTATTTT
CDR3 protein: CSAYGTLTDTQYF

J gene: TRBJ2-3
clone size: NA
D gene: TRBD2
V gene: TRBV28
CDR3 DNA: TGTGCCAGCAGTGAGGCGGGGGGTTCCACAGATACGCAGTATTTT
CDR3 protein: CASSEAGGSTDTQYF

J gene: TRBJ2-5
clone size: NA
D gene: TRBD2
V gene: TRBV20-1
CDR3 DNA: TGCAGTGCTAGAGGGACTAGCGGGGGGGCGAGAGAGACCCAGTACTTC
CDR3 protein: CSARGTSGGARETQYF

J gene: TRBJ1-4
clone size: NA
D gene: TRBD1
V gene: TRBV4-1
CDR3 DNA: TGCGCCAGCAGCCAACTACTACAGGGGGATAAACTGTTTTTT
CDR3 protein: CASSQLLQGDKLFF

J gene: TRBJ2-1
clone size: NA
D gene: TRBD2
V gene: TRBV6-2/TRBV6-3
CDR3 DNA: TGTGCCAGCAGTTATTCCACTAGCGGGGGGCTCAATGAGCAGTTCTTC
CDR3 protein: CASSYSTSGGLNEQFF

J gene: TRBJ1-6
clone size: NA
D gene: NA
V gene: TRBV29-1
CDR3 DNA: TGCAGCGTTGTAGAGGGGCTGGGTTCACCCCTCCACTTT
CDR3 protein: CSVVEGLGSPLHF

J gene: TRBJ2-3
clone size: NA
D gene: TRBD1
V gene: TRBV10-3
CDR3 DNA: TGTGCCATCAGGCTGACAGGGGGCATAGATACGCAGTATTTT
CDR3 protein: CAIRLTGGIDTQYF

J gene: TRBJ2-1
clone size: NA
D gene: NA
V gene: TRBV7-2
CDR3 DNA: TGTGCCAGCAGACCCACGGGGGGACAGTACAATGAGCAGTTCTTC
CDR3 protein: CASRPTGGQYNEQFF

J gene: TRBJ1-1
clone size: many
D gene: NA
V gene: TRBV7-7
CDR3 DNA: TGTGCCAGCAGCTTAGAAACCGGCCTTAGTGGGGGTCGGGACACTGAAGCTTTCTTT
CDR3 protein: CASSLETGLSGGRDTEAFF

J gene: TRBJ2-6
clone size: NA
D gene: NA
V gene: TRBV15
CDR3 DNA: TGTGCCACCAGCAGAGACCCTCAGGGTGCTGGGGCCAACGTCCTGACTTTC
CDR3 protein: CATSRDPQGAGANVLTF

J gene: TRBJ2-3
clone size: NA
D gene: TRBD1
V gene: TRBV12-3/TRBV12-4
CDR3 DNA: TGTGCCAGTTCGCCGAGCACCGGGACAGGGAGGTACGATACGCAGTATTTT
CDR3 protein: CASSPSTGTGRYDTQYF

J gene: TRBJ2-1
clone size: NA
D gene: TRBD1
V gene: TRBV4-1
CDR3 DNA: TGCGCCAGCAGCCCACTAGGGACAGGTCAAGAGACCCAGTTCTTC
CDR3 protein: CASSPLGTGQETQFF

J gene: TRBJ1-4
clone size: NA
D gene: NA
V gene: TRBV3-1
CDR3 DNA: TGTGCCAGCAGCCAGGTGGGGACGGACCCTGAAAAACTGTTTTTT
CDR3 protein: CASSQVGTDPEKLFF

J gene: TRBJ2-5
clone size: NA
D gene: NA
V gene: TRBV5-4
CDR3 DNA: TGTGCCAGCAGCTTGGGGGCGAGGAAGGAGACCCAGTACTTC
CDR3 protein: CASSLGARKETQYF

J gene: TRBJ1-4
clone size: many
D gene: NA
V gene: TRBV20-1
CDR3 DNA: TGCAGTGCCCGTAGTTCTGAAAAACTGTTTTTT
CDR3 protein: CSARSSEKLFF

J gene: TRBJ1-1
clone size: NA
D gene: TRBD1
V gene: TRBV6-5
CDR3 DNA: TGTGCCAGCAGCCGCCGGGACAGGGGGAAAGCTTTCTTT
CDR3 protein: CASSRRDRGKAFF

J gene: TRBJ2-6
clone size: NA
D gene: NA
V gene: TRBV6-1
CDR3 DNA: TGTGCCAGCATCAAAACTGGGGCCAACGTCCTGACTTTC
CDR3 protein: CASIKTGANVLTF

J gene: TRBJ1-2
clone size: NA
D gene: NA
V gene: TRBV14
CDR3 DNA: TGTGCCAGCAGTGCCGGGACACTATATGGCTACACCTTC
CDR3 protein: CASSAGTLYGYTF

J gene: TRBJ2-7
clone size: NA
D gene: NA
V gene: TRBV5-1
CDR3 DNA: TGCGCCAGCAGCAATCAGGGGGGGAGCTCCTACGAGCAGTACTTC
CDR3 protein: CASSNQGGSSYEQYF

J gene: TRBJ2-3
clone size: NA
D gene: TRBD1
V gene: TRBV2
CDR3 DNA: TGTGCCAGCCTTTCCCGGGACAGGGGGCTCACAGATACGCAGTATTTT
CDR3 protein: CASLSRDRGLTDTQYF